The 29 T cell receptor beta chains below come from one sample, sequenced in a study of blood T cell repertoires in COVID-19. The data were produced by immunoSEQ multiplex PCR, yet TCRdb's version contains in-frame clones alone and is incomplete. The sample holds about 41,000 clones, around 83% seen once. The specimen was peripheral blood. The receptors originated from a woman aged 80 or over with active or convalescent COVID-19.

The chain links TRBV4-3 to TRBJ1-1, with D hard to call. V lost 6 bases to trimming and J lost 1 base, with 9 bases between them. CDR3 length: 13 amino acids. Germline CDR1 is LGHNA and CDR2 is YSLEER. Here the CDR3 reads CASRQTQNTEAFF. CDR3 nucleotides: TGCGCCAGCAGGCAGACTCAGAACACTGAAGCTTTCTTT.

This chain connects TRBV5-1 to TRBJ2-7; 8 bases fit TRBD2. The CDR3 loop spans 15 amino acids. The germline CDR1 and CDR2 sequences are SGHRS and YFSETQ. Trimming at V came to 2 bases and at J to 6 bases, leaving 10 bases not matched to a gene. The CDR3 DNA reads TGCGCCAGCAGCTTAGACGGACTAGCAGCTGCCGAGCAGTACTTC. Translation: CASSLDGLAAAEQYF. Using reference TRBV5-1 and TRBJ2-7 for the parts outside the CDR3, the full variable domain is KAGVTQTPRYLIKTRGQQVTLSCSPISGHRSVSWYQQTPGQGLQFLFEYFSETQRNKGNFPGRFSGRQFSNSRSEMNVSTLELGDSALYLCASSLDGLAAAEQYFGPGTRLTVT.

The V gene is TRBV19, the J gene TRBJ1-5; 8 nucleotides match TRBD1. The CDR3 runs 14 residues. Trimming at V came to 4 bases and at J to 7 bases, leaving 6 bases not matched to a gene. Germline values: CDR1 LNHDA, CDR2 SQIVND (reference sequence). The CDR3 sequence: CASSSRQGRQPQHF. The CDR3 nucleotides are TGTGCCAGTAGTAGCCGACAGGGGAGGCAGCCCCAGCATTTT.

This sequence joins TRBV19 and TRBJ1-1; TRBD1 aligns across 11 bases. Germline CDR1 LNHDA, CDR2 SQIVND (reference sequence). The CDR3 runs 15 residues. V lost 4 bases, J lost 7 bases, and 8 bases stayed unmatched. CDR3 loop: CASSRTGGSGDEAFF. For the CDR3, the DNA is TGTGCCAGTAGTAGGACAGGGGGCTCGGGGGATGAAGCTTTCTTT.

The chain combines TRBV27 with TRBJ1-5, with a weak D call TRBD1 (5 bases). CDR3 size: 15 residues. The germline gives CDR1 MNHEY, CDR2 SMNVEV (reference sequence). Deletions cut 0 bases from V and 3 bases from J, with 9 bases between. CDR3 residues: CASSLSTGPNQPQHF. CDR3 nucleotides: TGTGCCAGCAGTTTATCAACAGGACCCAATCAGCCCCAGCATTTT.

This chain uses TRBV30 with TRBJ1-3, with D possibly being TRBD1 (6 bases). Germline V gives CDR1 GTSNPN, CDR2 SVGIG (reference sequence). Between the trimmed V and J ends, which lost 2 bases and 1 base, there was a span of 12 bases. The CDR3 consists of 15 residues. CDR3 sequence reads: CAWSLGGPSGNTIYF. As DNA, the CDR3 is TGTGCCTGGAGTCTAGGGGGTCCTTCTGGAAACACCATATATTTT.

This chain uses TRBV19 with TRBJ2-1, with TRBD1 identical over 8 bases. This CDR3 is 15 amino acids long. The J segment lost 3 bases and the V segment lost 3 bases, leaving 4 bases of the junction unmatched. CDR1 and CDR2 from the germline V gene are LNHDA and SQIVND (reference sequence). The CDR3 spells CASSIIGQGYNEQFF. The CDR3 nucleotides read TGTGCCAGTAGTATTATCGGACAGGGCTACAATGAGCAGTTCTTC.

The rearrangement joins TRBV5-5 to TRBJ2-1; 13 nucleotides line up with TRBD2. Looked up from germline, CDR1 is SGHKS and CDR2 is YYEKEE (reference sequence). The ends lost 2 bases at V and 5 bases at J; junction bases unmatched: 16. The CDR3 runs to 20 residues. CDR3 amino acids: CASSLSRTSGRRGIDNEQFF. The CDR3 DNA is TGTGCCAGCAGCTTATCGAGGACTAGCGGGAGAAGGGGTATCGACAATGAGCAGTTCTTC.

About this clone: At one of its ends the junction is not consistent with the germline gene, which may arise from a read error. Written as DNA, the CDR3 is TGTGCCAGCAGTTACACTAGCGGGAGTCTCCACTTC. Its protein product is CASSYTSGSLHF. The rearrangement links TRBV6-2 or TRBV6-3 to TRBJ2-7, with TRBD2 identical over 11 bases. Germline V lookup: CDR1 MNHEY, CDR2 SVGEGT. The CDR3 sequence is 12 residues long.

This chain connects TRBV28 to TRBJ2-1; 10 bases fit TRBD2. CDR1 and CDR2 (germline): MDHEN, SYDVKM. This CDR3 has 16 amino acids. With V trimmed by 4 bases and J by 9 bases, 12 bases remained unmatched. As DNA, the CDR3 is TGTGCCAGCAGTTCACCCAGCGGGAGGGCATTGGGTGAGCAGTTCTTC. Translated, it gives CASSSPSGRALGEQFF.

The chain recombines TRBV12-3 or TRBV12-4 with TRBJ2-7, with TRBD1 as a possible D gene (6 bases). Trimming removed 7 bases from V and 4 bases from J, with 14 bases in between. The length of the CDR3 is 13 residues. CDR3 amino acids: CASTTAGTYEQYF. Written as DNA, the CDR3 is TGTGCCAGCACCACCGCCGGGACATACGAGCAGTACTTC.

The V gene is TRBV4-3, the J gene TRBJ2-7; D might be TRBD1 (5 bases). Germline V CDR1 and CDR2: LGHNA, YSLEER. The CDR3 totals 16 residues. Trimming cost V 0 bases and J 1 base, with 13 bases left between them. Here the CDR3 DNA reads TGCGCCAGCAGCCAAGATCAAAGGGGTTGGTCCTACGAGCAGTACTTC. Amino acid sequence: CASSQDQRGWSYEQYF.

The table lists this clone with a count of one. The chain links TRBV7-7 to TRBJ2-5; D may be TRBD2 (5 bases). The germline gives CDR1 SSHAT, CDR2 FNYEAQ (reference sequence). The CDR3 runs to 13 residues. V shed 3 bases and J shed 3 bases, with 8 bases lying between them. The CDR3 sequence is CASSFDGEETQYF. CDR3 nucleotide sequence: TGTGCCAGCAGCTTCGACGGGGAAGAGACCCAGTACTTC.

The V call is TRBV10-3, the J call TRBJ1-2; perhaps TRBD1 as D (5 bases). Trimming stripped 2 bases from V and 4 bases from J, with 14 bases between. The CDR3 spans 15 residues. Per germline, CDR1 ENHRY and CDR2 SYGVKD. The CDR3 region is CAISETKGHSYGYTF. The CDR3 region has the DNA TGTGCCATCAGTGAGACTAAAGGACACTCCTATGGCTACACCTTC.

The count of this clone is one. The chain couples TRBV28 to TRBJ1-1, with 8 bases lining up with TRBD1. Trimming took 5 bases from V and 5 from J; bases not matched to a gene: 13. Looked up from germline, CDR1 is MDHEN and CDR2 is SYDVKM. CDR3 length: 16 residues. The CDR3 DNA is TGTGCCAGCAGTCTGGGGACAGGAGCCGAGAGTACTGAAGCTTTCTTT. Amino acids: CASSLGTGAESTEAFF.

In this sample, this clone turned up once. The chain recombines TRBV28 with TRBJ1-4, with unresolved D. The V gene's germline CDR1 is MDHEN and CDR2 SYDVKM. This CDR3 has 15 residues. V shed 3 bases and J shed 4 bases, with 12 bases lying between them. For the CDR3, the DNA is TGTGCCAGCAGTTTGAGTGGCAGGCTTAATGAAAAACTGTTTTTT. It yields the protein CASSLSGRLNEKLFF.

In DNA, the CDR3 is TGTGCCAGCAGCCCGTGGGGCGGAAACATTCAGTACTTC. Its protein product is CASSPWGGNIQYF. The chain carries TRBV5-8 and TRBJ2-4; D perhaps matches TRBD1 (5 bases). This CDR3 is 13 amino acids long. Germline CDR1 and CDR2: SGHTS and YDEGEE. V lost 4 bases to trimming and J lost 6 bases, with 11 bases between them.

The chain has TRBV6-5 and TRBJ1-4, with 7 bases fitting TRBD1. This CDR3 contains 16 residues. J was trimmed by 2 bases and V by 4 bases; bases with no gene match: 7. Germline V gene sequence: CDR1 MNHEY, CDR2 SVGAGI. The CDR3 is CASSSISGQTNEKLFF. The CDR3 coding sequence is TGTGCCAGCAGTTCAATATCGGGACAGACTAATGAAAAACTGTTTTTT.

V gene TRBV5-1 combines with J gene TRBJ1-1; the D is unclear. V lost 9 bases and J 6 bases, leaving 15 bases between the germline ends. Looked up from germline, CDR1 is SGHRS and CDR2 is YFSETQ. The CDR3 is 12 residues long. The CDR3 coding sequence is TGCGCCACCTCTGCGGGTGGGGCTGAAGCTTTCTTT. Protein product: CATSAGGAEAFF. The complete variable domain, with remaining parts taken from reference TRBV5-1 and TRBJ1-1, reads KAGVTQTPRYLIKTRGQQVTLSCSPISGHRSVSWYQQTPGQGLQFLFEYFSETQRNKGNFPGRFSGRQFSNSRSEMNVSTLELGDSALYLCATSAGGAEAFFGQGTRLTVV.

This chain uses TRBV2 with TRBJ1-1, with TRBD1 identical over 9 bases. Germline V gives CDR1 SNHLY, CDR2 FYNNEI. The V segment lost 6 bases and the J segment 4 bases; nucleotides outside the gene matches: 9. This CDR3 region has 15 residues. CDR3 DNA: TGTGCCAGCAGGGACAGGGGACGCCCTTTCACTGAAGCTTTCTTT. Protein product: CASRDRGRPFTEAFF.

The rearrangement links TRBV30 to TRBJ2-7, with 8 positions matching TRBD2. With V trimmed by 1 base and J by 3 bases, 2 bases remained unmatched. Germline V gene lookup returns CDR1 GTSNPN and CDR2 SVGIG (reference sequence). The CDR3 totals 13 residues. The CDR3 DNA follows: TGTGCCTGGAGTGGCAGCGGGAGCTACGAGCAGTACTTC. Its translation: CAWSGSGSYEQYF.

The chain carries TRBV3-1 (or the pseudogene TRBV3-2) and TRBJ1-1; D not resolved. This CDR3 spans 14 amino acids. V lost 3 bases and J lost 1, with 9 bases in between. The germline V gene has CDR1 LGHDT and CDR2 YNNKEL (reference sequence). The CDR3 DNA sequence: TGTGCCAGCAGCCATGAGGGCCCGAACACTGAAGCTTTCTTT. This sequence encodes CASSHEGPNTEAFF.

The gene calls are TRBV5-4 and TRBJ2-2; D ambiguous. The V end was cut by 0 bases, the J end by 1 base, with 7 bases between. CDR1 is SGHNT and CDR2 is YYREEE in the germline V gene (reference sequence). The CDR3 is 15 amino acids. The CDR3 reads CASSLAERNTGELFF. Here the CDR3 DNA reads TGTGCCAGCAGCTTGGCCGAGCGGAACACCGGGGAGCTGTTTTTT.

V is TRBV28 and J is TRBJ2-5; D not resolved. Germline V gives CDR1 MDHEN, CDR2 SYDVKM. This CDR3 is built from 13 residues. Trimming stripped 3 bases from V and 2 bases from J, with 7 bases between. The CDR3 loop is CASSFPPQETQYF. The CDR3 nucleotides are TGTGCCAGCAGTTTCCCCCCTCAAGAGACCCAGTACTTC. Drawing the rest from reference TRBV28 and TRBJ2-5, the complete variable domain is DVKVTQSSRYLVKRTGEKVFLECVQDMDHENMFWYRQDPGLGLRLIYFSYDVKMKEKGDIPEGYSVSREKKERFSLILESASTNQTSMYLCASSFPPQETQYFGPGTRLLVL.

This chain uses TRBV27 with TRBJ1-4, with 9 bases identical to TRBD1. With 6 bases clipped from V and 7 bases from J, the junction kept 9 bases outside the gene matches. CDR1 and CDR2 (germline): MNHEY, SMNVEV (reference sequence). This CDR3 comprises 15 residues. As DNA, the CDR3 is TGTGCCAGCAGCCCCGTGGGACAGGGTAGTGAAAAACTGTTTTTT. Its translation: CASSPVGQGSEKLFF.

This rearrangement joins TRBV3-1 (or the pseudogene TRBV3-2) to TRBJ2-7, with D maybe TRBD1 (5 bases). V was shortened by 4 bases and J by 1 base, with 11 bases between the two germline ends. The CDR3 spans 14 residues. Germline CDR1 and CDR2: LGHDT and YNNKEL (reference sequence). CDR3 in DNA: TGTGCCAGCAGCCCATGGGGCGCTTCCTACGAGCAGTACTTC. It is translated as CASSPWGASYEQYF.

There are a few counts of this clone. J is TRBJ1-1 and V is TRBV28; the D is unclear. From germline, CDR1 is MDHEN and CDR2 SYDVKM. This CDR3 contains 17 residues. Trimming shortened V by 2 bases and J by 0 bases, and 16 bases separated the two germline ends. The CDR3 is CASSLLVIRAMNTEAFF. CDR3 nucleotides: TGTGCCAGCAGTTTACTGGTAATTCGAGCTATGAACACTGAAGCTTTCTTT.

The chain links TRBV28 to TRBJ1-6; D is undetermined. There are 13 residues in the CDR3. The V and J ends lost 6 bases and 10 bases respectively, with 13 bases between them. Germline V lookup: CDR1 MDHEN, CDR2 SYDVKM. The CDR3 DNA is TGTGCCAGCAGGTCCACCCGAGGGTCACCCCTCCACTTT. Translated: CASRSTRGSPLHF.

The V and J genes are TRBV7-2 and TRBJ2-5, with TRBD2 identical over 13 bases. The CDR3 runs to 15 residues. Trimming took 5 bases from V and 2 from J; bases not matched to a gene: 2. Germline-derived CDR1 and CDR2 are SGHTA and FQGNSA. The CDR3 loop reads CASSKGLAGQETQYF. The CDR3 DNA is TGTGCCAGCAGCAAGGGACTAGCGGGACAAGAGACCCAGTACTTC.